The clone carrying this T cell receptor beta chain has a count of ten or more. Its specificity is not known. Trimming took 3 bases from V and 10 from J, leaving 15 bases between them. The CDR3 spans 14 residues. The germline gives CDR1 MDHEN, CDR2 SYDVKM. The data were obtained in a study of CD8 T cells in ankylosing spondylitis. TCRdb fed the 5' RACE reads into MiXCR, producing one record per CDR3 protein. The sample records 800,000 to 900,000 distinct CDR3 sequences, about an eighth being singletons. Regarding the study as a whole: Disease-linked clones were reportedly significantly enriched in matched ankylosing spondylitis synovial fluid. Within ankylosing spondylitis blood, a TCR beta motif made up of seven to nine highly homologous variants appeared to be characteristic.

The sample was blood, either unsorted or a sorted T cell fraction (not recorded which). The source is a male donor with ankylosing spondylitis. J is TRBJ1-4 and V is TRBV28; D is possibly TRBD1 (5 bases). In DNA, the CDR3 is TGTGCCAGCAGTTTCAGGCAGGGCGCCGGAAAACTGTTTTTT. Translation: CASSFRQGAGKLFF. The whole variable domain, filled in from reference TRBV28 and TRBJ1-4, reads DVKVTQSSRYLVKRTGEKVFLECVQDMDHENMFWYRQDPGLGLRLIYFSYDVKMKEKGDIPEGYSVSREKKERFSLILESASTNQTSMYLCASSFRQGAGKLFFGSGTQLSVL.